Shown below are 5 T cell receptor beta chains from a single sample sequenced in a study of cytomegalovirus exposure and HLA in healthy donors. The PCR contained 60 Vbeta and 13 Jbeta primers. Sequenced by immunoSEQ multiplex PCR; TCRdb stores in-frame clones only, minus some. The sample lists 200,000 to 250,000 clones; 70% to 85% were seen once. The specimen was PBMCs. The receptors stem from a man aged 45-65 years in good health and CMV-seronegative.

The gene calls are TRBV7-2 and TRBJ2-5, with TRBD2 matching 7 bases. Germline CDR1 and CDR2: SGHTA and FQGNSA. The J segment lost 5 bases and the V segment lost 4 bases, leaving 4 bases of the junction unmatched. This CDR3 is 13 amino acids long. For the CDR3, the DNA is TGTGCCAGCAGCTGGGGGGGAGGGGAGACCCAGTACTTC. Encoded protein: CASSWGGGETQYF.

This sequence joins TRBV15 and TRBJ1-1; TRBD1 matches 7 bases. The CDR3 runs to 15 residues. In germline, CDR1 is LNHNV, CDR2 YYDKDF (reference sequence). Losses at the gene ends were 2 bases for V and 5 bases for J; bases not matched to a gene: 8. CDR3 region: CATSRPYRGKTEAFF. The CDR3 DNA reads as TGTGCCACCAGCAGACCGTACAGGGGCAAAACTGAAGCTTTCTTT.

This chain uses TRBV28 with TRBJ2-2, with unresolved D. CDR3 length: 17 amino acids. The germline V gene has CDR1 MDHEN and CDR2 SYDVKM. V lost 7 bases and J 4 bases, leaving 22 bases between the germline ends. The CDR3 region is CASTSLAVGGGTGELFF. The CDR3 coding sequence is TGTGCCAGCACCTCCTTGGCGGTCGGCGGTGGCACCGGGGAGCTGTTTTTT.

CDR3 residues: CASSAPDLAGFTDTQYF. The DNA for the CDR3 is TGCGCCAGCAGCGCCCCGGATCTAGCGGGATTCACAGATACGCAGTATTTT. V and J are TRBV5-1 and TRBJ2-3; the match to TRBD2 covers 9 bases. CDR3 size: 17 residues. The germline CDR1 and CDR2 sequences are SGHRS and YFSETQ. Losses at the gene ends were 4 bases for V and 2 bases for J; bases not matched to a gene: 11.

The chain uses TRBV4-1 and TRBJ1-1, with D possibly TRBD1 on 6 matching bases. The CDR3 loop spans 16 amino acids. Germline assignment: CDR1 MGHRA and CDR2 YSYEKL. The germline V and J ends were trimmed by 3 bases and 5 bases, with 19 bases remaining between them. The CDR3: CASSQALQGLGTEAFF. The CDR3 DNA is TGCGCCAGCAGCCAGGCCCTGCAGGGGCTTGGGACTGAAGCTTTCTTT.